This record looks at one T cell receptor (beta chain) sequence and its context. The sample is drawn from a study of Tregs in tolerant kidney transplant recipients. This CDR3 region has 17 residues. The junction had 10 bases not matched to a gene; V was cut back by 6 bases and J by 0 bases. Germline values: CDR1 SGHVS, CDR2 FQNEAQ. Repertoires were generated with immunoSEQ multiplex PCR, while TCRdb's copy carries only in-frame clones and drops some. Among hundreds of thousands of clones listed, around 81% were seen once. The sequenced sample consisted of CD4+ T cells from blood. The origin of this receptor is a human donor in good health. V and J are TRBV7-8 and TRBJ2-1; 8 positions match TRBD1. CDR3 nucleotide sequence: TGTGCCAGCAGGCGCCAGGGGGCTCACACCTCCTACAATGAGCAGTTCTTC. It codes for CASRRQGAHTSYNEQFF.